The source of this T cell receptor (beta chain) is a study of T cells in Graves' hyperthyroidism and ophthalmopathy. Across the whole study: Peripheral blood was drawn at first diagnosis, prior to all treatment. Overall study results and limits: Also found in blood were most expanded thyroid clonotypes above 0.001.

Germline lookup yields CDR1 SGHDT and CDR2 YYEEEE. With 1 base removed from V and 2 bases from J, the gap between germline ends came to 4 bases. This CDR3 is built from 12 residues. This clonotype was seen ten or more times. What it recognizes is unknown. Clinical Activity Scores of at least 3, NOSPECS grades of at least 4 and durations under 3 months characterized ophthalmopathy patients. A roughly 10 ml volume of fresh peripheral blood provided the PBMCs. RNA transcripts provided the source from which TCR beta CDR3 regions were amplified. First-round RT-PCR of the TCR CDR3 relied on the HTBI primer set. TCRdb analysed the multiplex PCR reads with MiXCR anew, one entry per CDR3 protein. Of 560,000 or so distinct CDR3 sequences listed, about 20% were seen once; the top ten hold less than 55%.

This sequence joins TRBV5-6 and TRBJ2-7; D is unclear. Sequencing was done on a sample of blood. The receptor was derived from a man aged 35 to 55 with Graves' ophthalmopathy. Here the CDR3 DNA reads TGTGCCAGCAGCTTGAGCACCTACGAGCAGTACTTC. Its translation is CASSLSTYEQYF.